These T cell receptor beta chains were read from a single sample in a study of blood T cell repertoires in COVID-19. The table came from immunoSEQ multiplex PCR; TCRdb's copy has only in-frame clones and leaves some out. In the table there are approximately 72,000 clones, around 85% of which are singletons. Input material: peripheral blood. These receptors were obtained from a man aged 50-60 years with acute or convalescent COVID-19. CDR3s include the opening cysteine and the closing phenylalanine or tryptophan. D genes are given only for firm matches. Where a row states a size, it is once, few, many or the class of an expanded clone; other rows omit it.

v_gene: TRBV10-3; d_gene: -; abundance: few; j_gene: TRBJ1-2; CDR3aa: CAISEGDFQGYTF; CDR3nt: TGTGCCATCAGTGAGGGGGACTTCCAAGGCTACACCTTC
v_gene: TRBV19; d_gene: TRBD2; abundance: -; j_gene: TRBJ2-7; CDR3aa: CATRGLAGGTGGEQYF; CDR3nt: TGTGCCACTCGAGGACTAGCGGGGGGGACCGGCGGCGAGCAGTACTTC
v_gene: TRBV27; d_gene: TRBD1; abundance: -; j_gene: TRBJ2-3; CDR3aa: CARASGTGDGDTQYF; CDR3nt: TGTGCCAGAGCCTCGGGGACAGGGGACGGAGATACGCAGTATTTT
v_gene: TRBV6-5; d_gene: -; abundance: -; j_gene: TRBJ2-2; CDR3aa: CASSPTGGGELFF; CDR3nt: TGTGCCAGCAGCCCGACCGGCGGCGGGGAGCTGTTTTTT
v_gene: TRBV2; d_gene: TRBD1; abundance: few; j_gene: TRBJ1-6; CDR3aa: CASIRGLRQYDNSPLHF; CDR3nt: TGTGCCAGCATTAGGGGGCTAAGACAGTATGATAATTCACCCCTCCACTTT
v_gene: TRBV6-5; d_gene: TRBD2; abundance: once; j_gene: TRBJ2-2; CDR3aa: CASSFLAGGPTGELFF; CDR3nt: TGTGCCAGCAGTTTCTTAGCGGGGGGTCCCACCGGGGAGCTGTTTTTT
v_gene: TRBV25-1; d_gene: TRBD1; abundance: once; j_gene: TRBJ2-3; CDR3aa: CASSATTLGQGRTDTQYF; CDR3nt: TGTGCCAGCAGTGCCACAACTTTAGGACAGGGGAGGACAGATACGCAGTATTTT
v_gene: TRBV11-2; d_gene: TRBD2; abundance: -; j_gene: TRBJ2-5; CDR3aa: CASSSQRTSGGSEETQYF; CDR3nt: TGTGCCAGCAGCTCCCAGCGGACTAGCGGGGGGTCAGAAGAGACCCAGTACTTC
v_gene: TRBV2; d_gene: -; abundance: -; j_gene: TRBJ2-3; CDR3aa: CASSEVRGDTQYF; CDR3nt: TGTGCCAGCAGTGAAGTTCGGGGAGATACGCAGTATTTT
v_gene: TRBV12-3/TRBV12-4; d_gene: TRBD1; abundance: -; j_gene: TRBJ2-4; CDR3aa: CASRQGTKNIQYF; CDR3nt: TGTGCCAGCAGACAGGGGACCAAAAACATTCAGTACTTC
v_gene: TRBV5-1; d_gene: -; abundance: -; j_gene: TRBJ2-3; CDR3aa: CASSSDSSTDTQYF; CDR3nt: TGCGCCAGCAGCTCGGACTCGAGCACAGATACGCAGTATTTT
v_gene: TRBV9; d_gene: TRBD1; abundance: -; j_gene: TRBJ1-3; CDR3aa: CASSVATGTGSGNTIYF; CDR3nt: TGTGCCAGCAGCGTAGCTACTGGGACAGGATCCGGAAACACCATATATTTT
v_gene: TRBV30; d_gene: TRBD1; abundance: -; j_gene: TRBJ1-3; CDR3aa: CAWDRGPGNTIYF; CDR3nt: TGTGCCTGGGACAGGGGGCCGGGAAACACCATATATTTT
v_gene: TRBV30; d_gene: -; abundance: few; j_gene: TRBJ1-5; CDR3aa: CAWSQDGGGNQPQHF; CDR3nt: TGTGCCTGGAGCCAAGACGGGGGGGGCAATCAGCCCCAGCATTTT
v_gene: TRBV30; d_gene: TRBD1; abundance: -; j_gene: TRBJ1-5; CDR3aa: CAWSSTGGNQPQHF; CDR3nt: TGTGCCTGGAGCTCGACAGGGGGCAATCAGCCCCAGCATTTT
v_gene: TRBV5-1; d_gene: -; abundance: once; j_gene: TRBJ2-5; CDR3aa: CASSLEGGGIGETQYF; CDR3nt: TGCGCCAGCAGCTTGGAGGGCGGGGGCATCGGAGAGACCCAGTACTTC
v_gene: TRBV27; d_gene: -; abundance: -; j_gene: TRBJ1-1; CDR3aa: CASSSADSTEAFF; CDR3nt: TGTGCCAGCAGTTCTGCCGACAGCACTGAAGCTTTCTTT
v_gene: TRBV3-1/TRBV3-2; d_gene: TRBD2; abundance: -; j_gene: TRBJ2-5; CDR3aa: CASSPLAGGQETQYF; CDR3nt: TGTGCCAGCAGCCCGTTAGCGGGGGGTCAAGAGACCCAGTACTTC
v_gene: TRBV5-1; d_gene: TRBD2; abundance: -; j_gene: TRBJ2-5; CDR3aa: CASRPGGRTQYF; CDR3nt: TGCGCCAGCAGACCCGGGGGGAGAACCCAGTACTTC
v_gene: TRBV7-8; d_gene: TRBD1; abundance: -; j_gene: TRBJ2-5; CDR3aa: CASSKYRTGEETQYF; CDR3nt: TGTGCCAGCAGCAAATACAGGACAGGGGAAGAGACCCAGTACTTC